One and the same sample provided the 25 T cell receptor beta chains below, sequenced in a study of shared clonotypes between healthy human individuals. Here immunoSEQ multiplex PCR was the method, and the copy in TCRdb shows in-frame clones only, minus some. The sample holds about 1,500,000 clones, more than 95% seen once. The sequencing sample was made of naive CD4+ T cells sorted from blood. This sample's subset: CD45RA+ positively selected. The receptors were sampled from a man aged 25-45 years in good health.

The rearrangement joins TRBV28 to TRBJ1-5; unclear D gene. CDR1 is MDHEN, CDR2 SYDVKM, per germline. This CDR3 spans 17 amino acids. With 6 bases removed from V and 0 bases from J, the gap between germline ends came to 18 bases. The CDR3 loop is CASSPTAASYSNQPQHF. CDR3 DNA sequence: TGTGCCAGCAGCCCAACAGCGGCTTCCTATAGCAATCAGCCCCAGCATTTT.

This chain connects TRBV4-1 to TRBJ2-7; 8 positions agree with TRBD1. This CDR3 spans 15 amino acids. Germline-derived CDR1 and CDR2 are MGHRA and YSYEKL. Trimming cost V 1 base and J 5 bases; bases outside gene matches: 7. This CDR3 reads CASSQGQGPSNEQYF. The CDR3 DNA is TGCGCCAGCAGCCAAGGACAGGGGCCGTCCAACGAGCAGTACTTC.

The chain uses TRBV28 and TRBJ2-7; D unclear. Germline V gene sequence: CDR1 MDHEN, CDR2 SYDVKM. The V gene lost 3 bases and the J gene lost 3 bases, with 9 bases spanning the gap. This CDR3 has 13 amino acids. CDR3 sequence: CASSLDGIYEQYF. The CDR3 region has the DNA TGTGCCAGCAGTTTGGACGGCATCTACGAGCAGTACTTC.

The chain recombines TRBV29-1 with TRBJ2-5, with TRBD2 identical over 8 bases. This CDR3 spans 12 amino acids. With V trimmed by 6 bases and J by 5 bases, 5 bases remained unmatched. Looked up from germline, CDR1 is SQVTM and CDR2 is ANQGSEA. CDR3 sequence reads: CSVGLGAETQYF. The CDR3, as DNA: TGCAGCGTGGGACTAGGCGCGGAGACCCAGTACTTC.

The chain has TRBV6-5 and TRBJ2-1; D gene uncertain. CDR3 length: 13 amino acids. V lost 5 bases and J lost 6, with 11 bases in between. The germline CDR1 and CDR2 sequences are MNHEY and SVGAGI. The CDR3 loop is CASSRTIANEQFF. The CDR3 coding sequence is TGTGCCAGCAGTCGTACTATAGCCAATGAGCAGTTCTTC.

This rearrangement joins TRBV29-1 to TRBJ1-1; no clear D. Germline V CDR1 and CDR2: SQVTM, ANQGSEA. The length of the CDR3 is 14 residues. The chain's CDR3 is CSGWRGAMNTEAFF. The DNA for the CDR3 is TGCAGTGGATGGAGAGGAGCCATGAACACTGAAGCTTTCTTT.

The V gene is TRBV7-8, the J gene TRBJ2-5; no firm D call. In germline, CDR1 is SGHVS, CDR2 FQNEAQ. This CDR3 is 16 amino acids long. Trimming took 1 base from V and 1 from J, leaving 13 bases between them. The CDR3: CASSLDRSRSQETQYF. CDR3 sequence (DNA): TGTGCCAGCAGCTTAGACCGCAGCAGGAGCCAAGAGACCCAGTACTTC. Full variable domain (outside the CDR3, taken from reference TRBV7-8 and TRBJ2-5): GAGVSQSPRYKVAKRGQDVALRCDPISGHVSLFWYQQALGQGPEFLTYFQNEAQLDKSGLPSDRFFAERPEGSVSTLKIQRTQQEDSAVYLCASSLDRSRSQETQYFGPGTRLLVL.

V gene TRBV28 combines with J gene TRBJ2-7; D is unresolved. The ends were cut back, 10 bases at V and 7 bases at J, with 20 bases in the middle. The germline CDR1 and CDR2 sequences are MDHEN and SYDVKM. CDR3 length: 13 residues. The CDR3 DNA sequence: TGTGCCATTACCCCTGAGGACCGAGTGGAGCAGTACTTC. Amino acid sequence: CAITPEDRVEQYF.

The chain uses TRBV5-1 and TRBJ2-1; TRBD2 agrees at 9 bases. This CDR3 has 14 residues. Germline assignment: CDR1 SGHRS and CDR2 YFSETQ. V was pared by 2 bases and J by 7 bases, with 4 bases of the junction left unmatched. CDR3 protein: CASSFVLAGNEQFF. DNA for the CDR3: TGCGCCAGCAGCTTTGTGCTAGCGGGAAATGAGCAGTTCTTC.

The CDR3, as DNA: TGTGCCAGCAGTGAAGTAGGCAGGGTAGTTGCTGAAGCTTTCTTT. Its protein is CASSEVGRVVAEAFF. The V and J genes are TRBV6-1 and TRBJ1-1, with TRBD1 as a possible D gene (5 bases). The CDR3 length is 15 residues. Germline CDR1 and CDR2: MNHNS and SASEGT. The V and J ends lost 1 base and 6 bases respectively, with 15 bases between them.

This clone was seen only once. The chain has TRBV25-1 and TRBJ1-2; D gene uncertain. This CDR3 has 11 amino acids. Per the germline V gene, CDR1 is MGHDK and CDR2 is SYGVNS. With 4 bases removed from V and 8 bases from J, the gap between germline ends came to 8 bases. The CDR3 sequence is CASSAYEGYTF. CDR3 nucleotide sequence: TGTGCCAGCAGTGCCTACGAAGGCTACACCTTC.

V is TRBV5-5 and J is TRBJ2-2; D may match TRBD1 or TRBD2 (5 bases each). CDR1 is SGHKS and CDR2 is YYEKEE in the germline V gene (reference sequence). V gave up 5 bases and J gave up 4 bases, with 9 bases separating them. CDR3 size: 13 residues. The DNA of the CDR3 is TGTGCCAGCAGGACTGGGGGCACCGGGGAGCTGTTTTTT. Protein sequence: CASRTGGTGELFF.

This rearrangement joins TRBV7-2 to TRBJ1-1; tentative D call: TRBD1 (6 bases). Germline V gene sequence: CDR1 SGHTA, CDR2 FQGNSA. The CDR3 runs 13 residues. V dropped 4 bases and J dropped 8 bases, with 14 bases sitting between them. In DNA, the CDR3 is TGTGCCAGCAGCTCTTACAGGGATTGGGAAGCTTTCTTT. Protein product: CASSSYRDWEAFF.

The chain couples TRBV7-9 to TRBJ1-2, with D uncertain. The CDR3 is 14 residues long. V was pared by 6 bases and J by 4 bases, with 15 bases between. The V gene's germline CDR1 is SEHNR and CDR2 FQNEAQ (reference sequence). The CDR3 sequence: CASSADGVRYGYTF. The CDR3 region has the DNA TGTGCCAGCAGTGCGGACGGGGTCCGCTATGGCTACACCTTC.

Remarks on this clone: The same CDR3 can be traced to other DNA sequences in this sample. The CDR3 reads CASSLTGYNEQFF. The CDR3 bases are TGTGCCAGCAGCTTGACAGGGTACAATGAGCAGTTCTTC. V usage is TRBV5-4 and J usage is TRBJ2-1, with D tentatively TRBD1 (6 bases). The CDR3 is 13 residues long. Trimming shortened V by 1 base and J by 4 bases, and 6 bases separated the two germline ends. Germline-derived CDR1 and CDR2 are SGHNT and YYREEE (reference sequence). Filled out from reference TRBV5-4 and TRBJ2-1, the complete variable domain reads ETGVTQSPTHLIKTRGQQVTLRCSSQSGHNTVSWYQQALGQGPQFIFQYYREEENGRGNFPPRFSGLQFPNYSSELNVNALELDDSALYLCASSLTGYNEQFFGPGTRLTVL.

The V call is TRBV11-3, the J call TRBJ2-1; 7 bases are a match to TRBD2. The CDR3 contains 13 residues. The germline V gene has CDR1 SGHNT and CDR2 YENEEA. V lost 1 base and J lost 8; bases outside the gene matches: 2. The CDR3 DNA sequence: TGTGCCAGCAGCTTAGTTCGGGGGGATGAGCAGTTCTTC. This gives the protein CASSLVRGDEQFF. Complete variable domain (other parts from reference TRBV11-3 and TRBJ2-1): EAGVVQSPRYKIIEKKQPVAFWCNPISGHNTLYWYLQNLGQGPELLIRYENEEAVDDSQLPKDRFSAERLKGVDSTLKIQPAELGDSAVYLCASSLVRGDEQFFGPGTRLTVL.

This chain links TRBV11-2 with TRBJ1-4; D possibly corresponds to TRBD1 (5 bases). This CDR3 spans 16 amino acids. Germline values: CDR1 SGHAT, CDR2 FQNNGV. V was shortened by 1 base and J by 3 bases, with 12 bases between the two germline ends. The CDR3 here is CASSLVGGISNEKLFF. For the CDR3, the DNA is TGTGCCAGCAGCTTAGTGGGGGGGATATCTAATGAAAAACTGTTTTTT.

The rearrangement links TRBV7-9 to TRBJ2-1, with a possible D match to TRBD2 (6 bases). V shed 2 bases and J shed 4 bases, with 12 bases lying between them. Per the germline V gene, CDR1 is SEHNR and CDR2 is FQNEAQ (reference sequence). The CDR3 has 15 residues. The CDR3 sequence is CASSLKAGNYNEQFF. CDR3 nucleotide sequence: TGTGCCAGCAGCTTAAAAGCGGGTAATTACAATGAGCAGTTCTTC.

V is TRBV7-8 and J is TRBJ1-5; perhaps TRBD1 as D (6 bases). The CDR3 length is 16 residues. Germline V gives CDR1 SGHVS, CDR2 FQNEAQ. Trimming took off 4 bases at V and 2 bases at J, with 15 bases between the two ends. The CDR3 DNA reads TGTGCCAGCAGCTCTCTGGGGGGGCGAGGCAATCAGCCCCAGCATTTT. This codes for CASSSLGGRGNQPQHF. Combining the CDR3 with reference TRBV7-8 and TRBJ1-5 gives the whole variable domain GAGVSQSPRYKVAKRGQDVALRCDPISGHVSLFWYQQALGQGPEFLTYFQNEAQLDKSGLPSDRFFAERPEGSVSTLKIQRTQQEDSAVYLCASSSLGGRGNQPQHFGDGTRLSIL.

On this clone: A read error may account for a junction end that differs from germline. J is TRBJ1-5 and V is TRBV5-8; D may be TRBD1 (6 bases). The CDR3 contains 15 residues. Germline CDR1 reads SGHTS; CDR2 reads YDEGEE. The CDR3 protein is CASSEQGYSIQPQHF. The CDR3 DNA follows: TGTGCCAGCAGCGAACAGGGATATAGCATTCAGCCCCAGCATTTT.

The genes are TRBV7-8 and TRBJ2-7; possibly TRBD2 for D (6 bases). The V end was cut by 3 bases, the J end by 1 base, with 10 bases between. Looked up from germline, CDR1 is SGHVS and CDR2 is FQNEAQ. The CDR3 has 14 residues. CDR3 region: CASSFHGSSYEQYF. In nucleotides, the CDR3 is TGTGCCAGCAGCTTCCACGGGAGTTCCTACGAGCAGTACTTC.

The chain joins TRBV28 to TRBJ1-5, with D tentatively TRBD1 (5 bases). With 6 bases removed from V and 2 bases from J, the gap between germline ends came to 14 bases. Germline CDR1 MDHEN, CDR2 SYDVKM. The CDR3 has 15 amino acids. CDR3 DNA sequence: TGTGCCAGCAGCCCGGCAGGGTCGGGCAATCAGCCCCAGCATTTT. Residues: CASSPAGSGNQPQHF.

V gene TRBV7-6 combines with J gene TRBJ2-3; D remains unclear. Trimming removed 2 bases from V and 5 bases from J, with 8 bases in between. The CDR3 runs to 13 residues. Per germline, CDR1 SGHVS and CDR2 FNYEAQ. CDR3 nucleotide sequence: TGTGCCAGCAGCTTATTATGGGGAGATACGCAGTATTTT. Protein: CASSLLWGDTQYF.

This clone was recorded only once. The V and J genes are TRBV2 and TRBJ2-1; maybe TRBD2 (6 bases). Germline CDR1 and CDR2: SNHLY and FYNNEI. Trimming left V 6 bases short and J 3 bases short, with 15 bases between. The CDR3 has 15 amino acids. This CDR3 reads CASRAQGGDYNEQFF. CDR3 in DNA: TGTGCCAGCAGAGCGCAGGGAGGAGACTACAATGAGCAGTTCTTC.

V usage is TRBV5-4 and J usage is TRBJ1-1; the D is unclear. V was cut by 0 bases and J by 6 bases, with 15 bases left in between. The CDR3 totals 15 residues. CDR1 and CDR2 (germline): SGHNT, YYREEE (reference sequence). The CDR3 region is CASSLARSVVAEAFF. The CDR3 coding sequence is TGTGCCAGCAGCTTGGCCCGCTCGGTTGTCGCTGAAGCTTTCTTT.